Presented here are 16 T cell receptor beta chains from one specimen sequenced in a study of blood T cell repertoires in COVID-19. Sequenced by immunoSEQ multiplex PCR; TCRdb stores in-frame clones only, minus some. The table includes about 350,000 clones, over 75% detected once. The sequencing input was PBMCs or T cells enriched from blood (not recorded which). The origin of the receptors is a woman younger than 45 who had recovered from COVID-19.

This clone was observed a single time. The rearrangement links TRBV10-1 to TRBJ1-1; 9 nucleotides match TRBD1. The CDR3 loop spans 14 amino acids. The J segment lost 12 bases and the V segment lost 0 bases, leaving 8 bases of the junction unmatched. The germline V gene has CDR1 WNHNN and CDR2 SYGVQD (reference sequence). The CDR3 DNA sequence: TGCGCCAGCAGTGAGTCGGGACAGGGAAGGCCGACTTTCTTT. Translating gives CASSESGQGRPTFF.

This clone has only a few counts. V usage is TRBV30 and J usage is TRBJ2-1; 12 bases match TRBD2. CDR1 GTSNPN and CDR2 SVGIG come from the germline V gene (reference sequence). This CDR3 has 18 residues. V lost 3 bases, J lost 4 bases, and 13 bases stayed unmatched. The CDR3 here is CAWRGDWTSGTGYNEQFF. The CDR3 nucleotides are TGTGCCTGGAGGGGGGACTGGACTAGCGGGACTGGTTACAATGAGCAGTTCTTC.

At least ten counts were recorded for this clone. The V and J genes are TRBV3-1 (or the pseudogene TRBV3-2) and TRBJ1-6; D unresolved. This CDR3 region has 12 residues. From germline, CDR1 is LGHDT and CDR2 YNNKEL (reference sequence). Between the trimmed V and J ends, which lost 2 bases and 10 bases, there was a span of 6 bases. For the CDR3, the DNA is TGTGCCAGCAGCCAAAACAAATCACCCCTCCACTTT. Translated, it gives CASSQNKSPLHF.

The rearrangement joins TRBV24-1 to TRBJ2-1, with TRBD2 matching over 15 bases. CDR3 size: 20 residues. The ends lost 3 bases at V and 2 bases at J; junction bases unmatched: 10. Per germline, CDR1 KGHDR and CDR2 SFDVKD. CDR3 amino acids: CATSDPPGTSGGRAYNEQFF. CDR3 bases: TGTGCCACCAGTGATCCCCCCGGGACTAGCGGGGGGAGGGCCTACAATGAGCAGTTCTTC.

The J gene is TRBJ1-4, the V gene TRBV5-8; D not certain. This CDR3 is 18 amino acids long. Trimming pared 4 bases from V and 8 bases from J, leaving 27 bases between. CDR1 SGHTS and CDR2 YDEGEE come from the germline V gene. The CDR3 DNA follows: TGTGCCAGCAGCGGGCCCCGTTATTTTGAGGGAAGGTCCGAAAAACTGTTTTTT. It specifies CASSGPRYFEGRSEKLFF.

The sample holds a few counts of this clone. CDR3 protein: CASGGTGRVTLHF. The CDR3 DNA follows: TGTGCCAGCGGCGGGACAGGGCGCGTCACCCTCCACTTT. The chain links TRBV3-1 (or the pseudogene TRBV3-2) to TRBJ1-6; 9 bases match TRBD1. The CDR3 has 13 amino acids. Germline values: CDR1 LGHDT, CDR2 YNNKEL (reference sequence). V gave up 8 bases and J gave up 14 bases; unmatched junction bases: 10.

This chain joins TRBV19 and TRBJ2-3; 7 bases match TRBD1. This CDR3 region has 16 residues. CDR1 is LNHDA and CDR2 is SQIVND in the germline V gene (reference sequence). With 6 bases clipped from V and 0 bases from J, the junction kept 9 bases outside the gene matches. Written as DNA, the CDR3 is TGTGCCAGTAGCACGGGACAGACGACTAGCACAGATACGCAGTATTTT. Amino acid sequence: CASSTGQTTSTDTQYF.

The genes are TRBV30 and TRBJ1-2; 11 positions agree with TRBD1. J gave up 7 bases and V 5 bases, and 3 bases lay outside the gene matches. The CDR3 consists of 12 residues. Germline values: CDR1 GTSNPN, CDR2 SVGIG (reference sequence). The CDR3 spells CAWADRGPGYTF. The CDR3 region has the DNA TGTGCCTGGGCGGACAGGGGGCCTGGCTACACCTTC.

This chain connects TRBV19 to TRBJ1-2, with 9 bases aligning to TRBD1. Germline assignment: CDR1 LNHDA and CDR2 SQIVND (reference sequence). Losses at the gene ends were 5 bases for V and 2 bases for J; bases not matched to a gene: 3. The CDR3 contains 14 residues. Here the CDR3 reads CASSATGGNYGYTF. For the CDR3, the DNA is TGTGCCAGTAGTGCGACAGGGGGAAACTATGGCTACACCTTC. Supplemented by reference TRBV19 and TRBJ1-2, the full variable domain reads DGGITQSPKYLFRKEGQNVTLSCEQNLNHDAMYWYRQDPGQGLRLIYYSQIVNDFQKGDIAEGYSVSREKKESFPLTVTSAQKNPTAFYLCASSATGGNYGYTFGSGTRLTVV.

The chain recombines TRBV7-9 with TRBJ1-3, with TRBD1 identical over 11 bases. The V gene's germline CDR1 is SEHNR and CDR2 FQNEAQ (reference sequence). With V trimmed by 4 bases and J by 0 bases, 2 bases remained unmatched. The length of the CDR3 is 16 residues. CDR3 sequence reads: CASSSGQGGSGNTIYF. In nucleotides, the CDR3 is TGTGCCAGCAGCTCGGGACAGGGGGGCTCTGGAAACACCATATATTTT.

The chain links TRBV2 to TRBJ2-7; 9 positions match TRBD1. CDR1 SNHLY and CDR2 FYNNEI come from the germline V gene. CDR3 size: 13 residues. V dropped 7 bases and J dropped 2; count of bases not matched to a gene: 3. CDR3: CASKTGGAYEQYF. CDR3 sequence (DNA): TGTGCCAGCAAGACAGGGGGGGCCTACGAGCAGTACTTC.

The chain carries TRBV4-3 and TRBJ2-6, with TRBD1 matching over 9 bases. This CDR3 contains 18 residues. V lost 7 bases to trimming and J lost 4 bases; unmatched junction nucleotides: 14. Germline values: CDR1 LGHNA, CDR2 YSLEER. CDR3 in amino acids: CASIPSANRGQGANVLTF. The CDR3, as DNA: TGCGCCAGCATCCCATCGGCCAACAGGGGGCAGGGGGCCAACGTCCTGACTTTC.

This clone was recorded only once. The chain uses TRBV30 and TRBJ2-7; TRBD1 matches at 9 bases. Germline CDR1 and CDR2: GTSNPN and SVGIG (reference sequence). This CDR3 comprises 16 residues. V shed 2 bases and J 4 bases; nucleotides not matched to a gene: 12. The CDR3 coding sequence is TGTGCCTGGAGTCCTAAGACCGGGACAGGGCTTTACGAGCAGTACTTC. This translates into CAWSPKTGTGLYEQYF. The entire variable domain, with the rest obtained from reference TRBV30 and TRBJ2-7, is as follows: SQTIHQWPATLVQPVGSPLSLECTVEGTSNPNLYWYRQAAGRGLQLLFYSVGIGQISSEVPQNLSASRPQDRQFILSSKKLLLSDSGFYLCAWSPKTGTGLYEQYFGPGTRLTVT.

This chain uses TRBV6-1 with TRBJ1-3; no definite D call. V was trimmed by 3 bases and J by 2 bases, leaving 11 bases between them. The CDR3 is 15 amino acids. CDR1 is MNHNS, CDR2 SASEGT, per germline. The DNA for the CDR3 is TGTGCCAGCAGTGATGGGAGGGTTGCTGGAAACACCATATATTTT. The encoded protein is CASSDGRVAGNTIYF.

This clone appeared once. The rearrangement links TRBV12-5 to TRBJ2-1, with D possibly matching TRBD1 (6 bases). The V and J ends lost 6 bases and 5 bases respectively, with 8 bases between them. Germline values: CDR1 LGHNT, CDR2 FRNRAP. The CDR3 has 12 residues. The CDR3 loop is CASGRTDNEQFF. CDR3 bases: TGTGCTAGTGGGAGGACAGACAATGAGCAGTTCTTC.

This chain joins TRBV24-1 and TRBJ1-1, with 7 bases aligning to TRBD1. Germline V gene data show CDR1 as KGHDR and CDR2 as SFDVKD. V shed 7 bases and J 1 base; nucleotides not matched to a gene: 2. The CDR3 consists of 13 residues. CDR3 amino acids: CATRGTENTEAFF. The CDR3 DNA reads TGTGCCACCAGGGGGACAGAGAACACTGAAGCTTTCTTT.